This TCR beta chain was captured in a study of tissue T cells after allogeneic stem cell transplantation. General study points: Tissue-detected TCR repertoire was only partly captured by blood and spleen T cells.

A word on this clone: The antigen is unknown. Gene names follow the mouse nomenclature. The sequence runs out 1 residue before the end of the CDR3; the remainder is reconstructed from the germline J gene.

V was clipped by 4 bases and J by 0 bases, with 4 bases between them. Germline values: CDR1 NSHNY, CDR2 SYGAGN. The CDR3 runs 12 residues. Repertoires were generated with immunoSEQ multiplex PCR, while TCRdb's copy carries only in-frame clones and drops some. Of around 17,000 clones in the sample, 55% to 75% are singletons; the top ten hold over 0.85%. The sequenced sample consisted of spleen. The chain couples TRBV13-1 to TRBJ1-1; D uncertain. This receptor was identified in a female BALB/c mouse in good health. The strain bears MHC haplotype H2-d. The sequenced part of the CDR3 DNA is TGTGCCAGCAGTCGACAGAACACAGAAGTCTTC. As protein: CASSRQNTEVF. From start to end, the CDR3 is CASSRQNTEVFF.